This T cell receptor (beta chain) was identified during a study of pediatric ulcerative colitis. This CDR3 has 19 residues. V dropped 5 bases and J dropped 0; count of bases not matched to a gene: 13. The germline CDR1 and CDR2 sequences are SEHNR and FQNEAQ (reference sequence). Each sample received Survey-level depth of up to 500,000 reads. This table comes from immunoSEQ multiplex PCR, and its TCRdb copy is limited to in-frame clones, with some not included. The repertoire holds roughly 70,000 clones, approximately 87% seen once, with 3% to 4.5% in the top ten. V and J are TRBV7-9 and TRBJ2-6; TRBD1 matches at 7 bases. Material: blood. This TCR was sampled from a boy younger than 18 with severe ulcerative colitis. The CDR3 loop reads CASSPMTGRVDSGANVLTF. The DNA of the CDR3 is TGTGCCAGCAGCCCAATGACAGGGCGGGTGGACTCTGGGGCCAACGTCCTGACTTTC.